Below are 17 T cell receptor beta chains sequenced from a single sample in a study of blood T cell repertoires in COVID-19. The assay was immunoSEQ multiplex PCR, and TCRdb's table has in-frame clones only and misses some. This table holds around 290,000 clones, approximately 88% found once. Sequencing used PBMCs or T cells enriched from blood (not recorded which). The receptors come from a young woman who had recovered from COVID-19.

The rearrangement uses TRBV6-5 and TRBJ2-3; the D gene is possibly TRBD2 (6 bases). The CDR3 runs to 15 residues. Germline CDR1 reads MNHEY; CDR2 reads SVGAGI. Deletions cut 1 base from V and 2 bases from J, with 10 bases between. CDR3 residues: CASSYYTSSTDTQYF. In nucleotides, the CDR3 is TGTGCCAGCAGTTACTATACTAGCTCCACAGATACGCAGTATTTT.

The chain employs TRBV9 and TRBJ1-1, with D unresolved. Germline loops: CDR1 SGDLS, CDR2 YYNGEE. The CDR3 contains 15 residues. Trimming took 1 base from V and 0 from J, leaving 10 bases between them. CDR3 DNA: TGTGCCAGCAGCGTAAATTGGGAGATGAACACTGAAGCTTTCTTT. It is translated as CASSVNWEMNTEAFF. The full variable domain, in which reference TRBV9 and TRBJ1-1 provide the parts outside the CDR3, is DSGVTQTPKHLITATGQRVTLRCSPRSGDLSVYWYQQSLDQGLQFLIQYYNGEERAKGNILERFSAQQFPDLHSELNLSSLELGDSALYFCASSVNWEMNTEAFFGQGTRLTVV.

Concerning this clone itself: Other nucleotide sequences in the sample specify the same CDR3. The genes are TRBV7-9 and TRBJ1-2, with D possibly matching TRBD1 (5 bases). Deletions cut 1 base from V and 4 bases from J, with 7 bases between. CDR3 size: 13 residues. CDR1 and CDR2 from the germline V gene are SEHNR and FQNEAQ (reference sequence). CDR3 coding DNA: TGTGCCAGCAGCTTAGTCGACAGCTATGGCTACACCTTC. It encodes CASSLVDSYGYTF.

The chain joins TRBV10-2 to TRBJ2-1, with D possibly TRBD2 on 6 matching bases. Germline-derived CDR1 and CDR2 are WSHSY and SAAADI. Trimming cost V 4 bases and J 2 bases, with 12 bases left between them. There are 15 residues in the CDR3. CDR3 DNA sequence: TGCGCCAGCAGTGGCCTAGCGCCCACCTACAATGAGCAGTTCTTC. Translation gives CASSGLAPTYNEQFF.

This clone has only a few counts. As DNA, the CDR3 is TGTGCCAGTAGTACGCCCGCTGTATGGCAGGGTGGCGACGGCTACACCTTC. Its translation: CASSTPAVWQGGDGYTF. This chain joins TRBV19 and TRBJ1-2, with D possibly matching TRBD1 (5 bases). Germline V gene sequence: CDR1 LNHDA, CDR2 SQIVND (reference sequence). Deletions cut 4 bases from V and 8 bases from J, with 26 bases between. CDR3 size: 17 residues.

This clone was recorded only once. The chain combines TRBV9 with TRBJ2-6, with D possibly TRBD2 on 5 matching bases. The CDR3 extends over 19 amino acids. V shed 3 bases and J shed 4 bases, with 23 bases lying between them. Germline V gene data show CDR1 as SGDLS and CDR2 as YYNGEE. In nucleotides, the CDR3 is TGTGCCAGCAGCGCTACTAGTCTGCCAGCAAGGAGGGGGGCCAACGTCCTGACTTTC. This codes for CASSATSLPARRGANVLTF.

V and J are TRBV7-9 and TRBJ1-2; TRBD1 might be the D (5 bases). The germline CDR1 and CDR2 sequences are SEHNR and FQNEAQ (reference sequence). The V gene lost 3 bases and the J gene lost 6 bases, with 17 bases spanning the gap. The CDR3 consists of 15 residues. The CDR3 loop is CASSLWPTEYDGYTF. DNA for the CDR3: TGTGCCAGCAGCTTGTGGCCGACAGAATACGATGGCTACACCTTC. The entire variable domain, with the rest obtained from reference TRBV7-9 and TRBJ1-2, is as follows: DTGVSQNPRHKITKRGQNVTFRCDPISEHNRLYWYRQTLGQGPEFLTYFQNEAQLEKSRLLSDRFSAERPKGSFSTLEIQRTEQGDSAMYLCASSLWPTEYDGYTFGSGTRLTVV.

The chain recombines TRBV4-2 with TRBJ2-5, with D perhaps TRBD1 (6 bases). V was trimmed by 1 base and J by 1 base, leaving 13 bases between them. The V gene's germline CDR1 is LGHNA and CDR2 YNFKEQ. This CDR3 spans 16 amino acids. The CDR3 nucleotides are TGTGCCAGCAGCCAAGCTGCAGGGGTCTTCCAAGAGACCCAGTACTTC. Encoded protein: CASSQAAGVFQETQYF.

This chain links TRBV7-6 with TRBJ2-2; 9 bases are shared with TRBD1. CDR3 length: 15 residues. Germline assignment: CDR1 SGHVS and CDR2 FNYEAQ. Unmatched junction bases numbered 5, after V lost 4 bases and J lost 5 bases. The CDR3 spells CASSWQGQGTGELFF. The DNA of the CDR3 is TGTGCCAGCAGCTGGCAGGGACAGGGTACCGGGGAGCTGTTTTTT.

This clone was recorded only once. This chain joins TRBV28 and TRBJ1-2, with D possibly matching TRBD1 (6 bases). Germline V gene lookup returns CDR1 MDHEN and CDR2 SYDVKM. The CDR3 runs to 17 residues. Trimming stripped 6 bases from V and 5 bases from J, with 25 bases between. CDR3 residues: CASSPRGRGPYLYGYTF. DNA for the CDR3: TGTGCCAGCAGCCCAAGGGGCAGGGGTCCTTACCTTTATGGCTACACCTTC.

CDR3 sequence (DNA): TGTGCCAGCAGCTTAAGGGGTCTCTTTTATGGCTACACCTTC. Its protein product is CASSLRGLFYGYTF. V is TRBV7-9 and J is TRBJ1-2; tentatively, D is TRBD1 (5 bases). CDR3 length: 14 residues. Germline assignment: CDR1 SEHNR and CDR2 FQNEAQ (reference sequence). The germline V and J ends were trimmed by 2 bases and 5 bases, with 12 bases remaining between them.

This chain connects TRBV2 to TRBJ1-4, with 7 bases that match TRBD1. The CDR3 has 13 amino acids. Losses at the gene ends were 6 bases for V and 5 bases for J; bases not matched to a gene: 3. Germline values: CDR1 SNHLY, CDR2 FYNNEI. The CDR3 is CASRGTENEKLFF. CDR3 coding DNA: TGTGCCAGCAGGGGGACAGAAAATGAAAAACTGTTTTTT.

J is TRBJ1-1 and V is TRBV9, with 12 bases lining up with TRBD1. Germline values: CDR1 SGDLS, CDR2 YYNGEE. The CDR3 length is 15 residues. Germline trimming cut 4 bases from V and 1 base from J; bases unmatched to any gene: 2. The CDR3 region has the DNA TGTGCCAGCAGCCCGGGACAGGGGGCGAACACTGAAGCTTTCTTT. It specifies CASSPGQGANTEAFF.

The V gene is TRBV6-1, the J gene TRBJ2-4, with D perhaps TRBD2 (6 bases). From germline, CDR1 is MNHNS and CDR2 SASEGT. V dropped 0 bases and J dropped 2 bases, with 17 bases sitting between them. This CDR3 has 18 residues. The CDR3 loop is CASSEARGLAPPKNIQYF. CDR3 coding DNA: TGTGCCAGCAGTGAAGCGAGGGGACTCGCACCCCCCAAAAACATTCAGTACTTC.

Written as DNA, the CDR3 is TGTGCCAGTAGTATCGTGGGGGACAGCTCCTACGAGCAGTACTTC. Translated: CASSIVGDSSYEQYF. The chain links TRBV19 to TRBJ2-7, with TRBD1 matching 7 bases. The CDR3 sequence is 15 residues long. Germline V CDR1 and CDR2: LNHDA, SQIVND (reference sequence). V was pared by 3 bases and J by 0 bases, with 5 bases of the junction left unmatched.

V usage is TRBV9 and J usage is TRBJ2-3, with D maybe TRBD1 (5 bases). Germline V gene data show CDR1 as SGDLS and CDR2 as YYNGEE. The CDR3 contains 18 residues. The ends were cut back, 3 bases at V and 2 bases at J, with 22 bases in the middle. CDR3 in DNA: TGTGCCAGCAGCGGAACAACAGGCCCGGCTTACTTCACAGATACGCAGTATTTT. This translates into CASSGTTGPAYFTDTQYF.

This chain joins TRBV19 and TRBJ1-1; 9 bases are a match to TRBD1. This CDR3 region has 14 residues. After removal of 5 bases from V and 6 bases from J, the junction contained 7 bases not matched to a gene. Germline CDR1 is LNHDA and CDR2 is SQIVND (reference sequence). CDR3 DNA: TGTGCCAGTAGTCAGGACAGGGGCCGCGCTGAAGCTTTCTTT. Translation gives CASSQDRGRAEAFF.